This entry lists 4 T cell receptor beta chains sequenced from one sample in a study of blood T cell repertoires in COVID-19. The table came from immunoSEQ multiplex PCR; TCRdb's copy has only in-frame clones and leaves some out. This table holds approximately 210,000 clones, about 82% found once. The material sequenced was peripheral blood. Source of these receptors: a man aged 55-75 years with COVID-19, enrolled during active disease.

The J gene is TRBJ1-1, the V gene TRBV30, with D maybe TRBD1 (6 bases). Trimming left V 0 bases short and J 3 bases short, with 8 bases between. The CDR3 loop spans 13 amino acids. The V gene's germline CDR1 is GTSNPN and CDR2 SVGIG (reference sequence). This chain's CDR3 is CAWSVDSYTEAFF. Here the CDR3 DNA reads TGTGCCTGGAGTGTGGACAGCTACACTGAAGCTTTCTTT.

The CDR3 here is CASSYGFSPNTGELFF. CDR3 coding DNA: TGTGCCAGCAGTTATGGCTTTTCCCCCAACACCGGGGAGCTGTTTTTT. The chain uses TRBV6-5 and TRBJ2-2; unclear D gene. The CDR3 is 16 amino acids. The germline gives CDR1 MNHEY, CDR2 SVGAGI. The germline V and J ends were trimmed by 3 bases and 2 bases, with 13 bases remaining between them.

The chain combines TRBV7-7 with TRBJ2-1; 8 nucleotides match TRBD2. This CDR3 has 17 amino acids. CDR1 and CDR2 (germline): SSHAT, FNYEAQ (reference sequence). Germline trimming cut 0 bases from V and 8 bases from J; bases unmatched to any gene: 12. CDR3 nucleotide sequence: TGTGCCAGCAGCTTAGCGGCACCCGGGACTAGGGGTGATGAGCAGTTCTTC. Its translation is CASSLAAPGTRGDEQFF. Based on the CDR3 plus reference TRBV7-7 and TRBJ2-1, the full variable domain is GAGVSQSPRYKVTKRGQDVTLRCDPISSHATLYWYQQALGQGPEFLTYFNYEAQPDKSGLPSDRFSAERPEGSISTLTIQRTEQRDSAMYRCASSLAAPGTRGDEQFFGPGTRLTVL.

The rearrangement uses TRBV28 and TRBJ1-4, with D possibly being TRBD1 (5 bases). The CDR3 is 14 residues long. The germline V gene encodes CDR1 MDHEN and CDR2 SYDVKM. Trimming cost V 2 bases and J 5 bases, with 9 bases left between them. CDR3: CASSLGQGNEKLFF. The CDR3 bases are TGTGCCAGCAGTTTAGGGCAGGGAAATGAAAAACTGTTTTTT.